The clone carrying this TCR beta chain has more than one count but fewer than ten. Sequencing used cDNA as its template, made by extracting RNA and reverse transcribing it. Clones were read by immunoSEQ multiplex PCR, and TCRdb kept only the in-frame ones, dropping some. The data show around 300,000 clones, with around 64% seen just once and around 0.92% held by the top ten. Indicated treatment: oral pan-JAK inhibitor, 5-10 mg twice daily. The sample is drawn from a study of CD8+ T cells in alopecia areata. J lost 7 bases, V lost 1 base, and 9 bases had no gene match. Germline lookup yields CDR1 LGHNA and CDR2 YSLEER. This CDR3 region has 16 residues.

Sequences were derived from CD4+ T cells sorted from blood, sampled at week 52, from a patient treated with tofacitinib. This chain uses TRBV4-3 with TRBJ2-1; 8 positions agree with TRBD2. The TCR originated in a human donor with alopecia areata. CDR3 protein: CASSQVSGGAGNEQFF. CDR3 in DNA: TGCGCCAGCAGCCAAGTTTCCGGGGGGGCCGGGAATGAGCAGTTCTTC.